The 23 T cell receptor beta chains below were found in one sample sequenced in a study of blood T cell repertoires in COVID-19. Here immunoSEQ multiplex PCR was the method, and the copy in TCRdb shows in-frame clones only, minus some. The data hold about 240,000 clones, with roughly 80% observed a single time. Specimen: peripheral blood. These receptors all stem from a woman in her seventies with acute or convalescent COVID-19.

This clone was recorded a few times. The chain links TRBV5-5 to TRBJ2-2; 7 positions match TRBD1. The germline gives CDR1 SGHKS, CDR2 YYEKEE (reference sequence). The CDR3 loop spans 17 amino acids. The trim removed 3 bases at V and 5 bases at J, leaving 13 bases unmatched. The CDR3 DNA is TGTGCCAGCAGCTCTCCACGTCGGACAGGATTGACCGGGGAGCTGTTTTTT. This encodes CASSSPRRTGLTGELFF.

The chain employs TRBV6-5 and TRBJ1-1; D not resolved. Trimming removed 7 bases from V and 0 bases from J, with 9 bases in between. CDR1 is MNHEY and CDR2 is SVGAGI in the germline V gene. CDR3 length: 13 amino acids. As DNA, the CDR3 is TGTGCCAGCATGGCAGTGATGAACACTGAAGCTTTCTTT. It encodes CASMAVMNTEAFF.

The genes are TRBV18 and TRBJ1-2, with unresolved D. Trimming removed 6 bases from V and 2 bases from J, with 13 bases in between. Per the germline V gene, CDR1 is KGHSH and CDR2 is LQKENI. The CDR3 contains 14 residues. The DNA for the CDR3 is TGTGCCAGCTCGCCAAGCCCGGGGAACTATGGCTACACCTTC. This codes for CASSPSPGNYGYTF.

This clone was recorded only once. The rearrangement links TRBV6-2 or TRBV6-3 to TRBJ1-5; D uncertain. The germline V and J ends were trimmed by 2 bases and 8 bases, with 4 bases remaining between them. The CDR3 is made up of 11 amino acids. Germline V CDR1 and CDR2: MNHEY, SVGEGT. For the CDR3, the DNA is TGTGCCAGCAGTTACATAAAGCCCCAGCATTTT. Translating it yields CASSYIKPQHF.

The gene calls are TRBV7-8 and TRBJ2-7; TRBD1 is a possible D gene (5 bases). V was pared by 2 bases and J by 4 bases, with 12 bases between. Germline values: CDR1 SGHVS, CDR2 FQNEAQ. This CDR3 comprises 14 residues. This CDR3 reads CASSLQGAGYEQYF. In DNA, the CDR3 is TGTGCCAGCAGCTTACAAGGGGCTGGGTACGAGCAGTACTTC.

The rearrangement joins TRBV5-6 to TRBJ1-3; D is unclear. The V end was cut by 2 bases, the J end by 0 bases, with 15 bases between. CDR3 length: 17 amino acids. Per the germline V gene, CDR1 is SGHDT and CDR2 is YYEEEE. The CDR3 nucleotides are TGTGCCAGCAGCTTAAAACCGTTTTGGAGCTCTGGAAACACCATATATTTT. Translated, it gives CASSLKPFWSSGNTIYF.

The chain recombines TRBV7-2 with TRBJ1-5; weak D call: TRBD1 (6 bases). CDR3 length equals 14 residues. Germline-derived CDR1 and CDR2 are SGHTA and FQGNSA. Trimming pared 2 bases from V and 5 bases from J, leaving 10 bases between. DNA for the CDR3: TGTGCCAGCAGCTTATCAGGGGTGGATCAGCCCCAGCATTTT. It encodes CASSLSGVDQPQHF.

This rearrangement joins TRBV4-2 to TRBJ1-1; D call uncertain. Trimming left V 0 bases short and J 11 bases short, with 10 bases between. Germline V gives CDR1 LGHNA, CDR2 YNFKEQ. This CDR3 has 12 residues. CDR3 DNA: TGTGCCAGCAGCCAAGATACCGGTCGGGCTTTCTTT. The encoded protein is CASSQDTGRAFF.

The chain uses TRBV20-1 and TRBJ1-2; TRBD1 is a possible D gene (6 bases). Trimming stripped 5 bases from V and 4 bases from J, with 8 bases between. This CDR3 spans 11 amino acids. Germline V gene sequence: CDR1 DFQATT, CDR2 SNEGSKA (reference sequence). The CDR3 loop reads CSAQGIYGYTF. CDR3 nucleotides: TGCAGTGCTCAGGGGATCTATGGCTACACCTTC.

The chain employs TRBV3-1 (or the pseudogene TRBV3-2) and TRBJ1-4; no definite D call. Germline CDR1 and CDR2: LGHDT and YNNKEL (reference sequence). This CDR3 region has 15 residues. V was trimmed by 5 bases and J by 8 bases, leaving 18 bases between them. The CDR3 is CASSAAGNSKEKLFF. CDR3 in DNA: TGTGCCAGCAGCGCCGCCGGGAATTCAAAAGAAAAACTGTTTTTT.

The chain has TRBV7-8 and TRBJ2-1, with TRBD2 matching 14 bases. Trimming took 1 base from V and 3 from J; bases not matched to a gene: 5. In germline, CDR1 is SGHVS, CDR2 FQNEAQ. The CDR3 has 18 residues. In nucleotides, the CDR3 is TGTGCCAGCAGCTTAGGACTAGCGGGGGGGCTCTACTACAATGAGCAGTTCTTC. This translates into CASSLGLAGGLYYNEQFF.

V and J are TRBV2 and TRBJ1-1; 10 bases match TRBD1. V gave up 6 bases and J gave up 3 bases; unmatched junction bases: 7. This CDR3 is built from 15 residues. The germline V gene encodes CDR1 SNHLY and CDR2 FYNNEI. In nucleotides, the CDR3 is TGTGCCAGCAGCAGACAGGGGGCGCGGGACACTGAAGCTTTCTTT. This gives the protein CASSRQGARDTEAFF.

The chain carries TRBV5-4 and TRBJ2-7, with no clear D. This CDR3 has 12 amino acids. V lost 0 bases and J lost 7, with 8 bases in between. Germline V gene lookup returns CDR1 SGHNT and CDR2 YYREEE (reference sequence). As DNA, the CDR3 is TGTGCCAGCAGCTTGGCTGGCTCTGAGCAGTACTTC. Translation: CASSLAGSEQYF.

The rearrangement uses TRBV5-1 and TRBJ1-1, with 7 bases aligning to TRBD1. CDR3 length equals 15 residues. The J segment lost 2 bases and the V segment lost 4 bases, leaving 8 bases of the junction unmatched. CDR1 SGHRS and CDR2 YFSETQ come from the germline V gene. The CDR3 region has the DNA TGCGCCAGCAGCGTAGCCCAGGGGGTCAACACTGAAGCTTTCTTT. The encoded protein is CASSVAQGVNTEAFF.

This chain links TRBV5-1 with TRBJ1-1, with TRBD1 identical over 7 bases. CDR1 is SGHRS and CDR2 is YFSETQ in the germline V gene. This CDR3 comprises 14 residues. The V and J ends lost 0 bases and 4 bases, in that order; junction bases with no gene match: 3. For the CDR3, the DNA is TGCGCCAGCAGCTTGGCGACAGGGTCCACTGAAGCTTTCTTT. It is translated as CASSLATGSTEAFF.

This chain uses TRBV30 with TRBJ1-2; 8 bases agree with TRBD1. The CDR3 runs to 17 residues. Germline CDR1 GTSNPN, CDR2 SVGIG (reference sequence). With 0 bases clipped from V and 2 bases from J, the junction kept 11 bases outside the gene matches. Written as DNA, the CDR3 is TGTGCCTGGAGTGTGGACCGGGACAGGCTGCCAAACTATGGCTACACCTTC. Its translation is CAWSVDRDRLPNYGYTF.

This chain connects TRBV7-2 to TRBJ2-5; D remains unclear. The CDR3 has 15 residues. Germline V gene sequence: CDR1 SGHTA, CDR2 FQGNSA. The V and J ends lost 2 bases and 1 base respectively, with 11 bases between them. In nucleotides, the CDR3 is TGTGCCAGCAGCTTACCCCCTAGTGTCCAAGAGACCCAGTACTTC. Its protein product is CASSLPPSVQETQYF.

The chain couples TRBV10-1 to TRBJ2-3, with TRBD1 matching 8 bases. From germline, CDR1 is WNHNN and CDR2 SYGVQD (reference sequence). The V gene end was trimmed by 4 bases and the J gene end by 0 bases; junction bases not matched to a gene: 3. This CDR3 has 15 residues. The CDR3 nucleotides are TGCGCCAGCAGTGGTCAGGGGGCGAGCACAGATACGCAGTATTTT. This codes for CASSGQGASTDTQYF.

The chain couples TRBV7-9 to TRBJ2-7, with 12 bases fitting TRBD1. This CDR3 contains 17 residues. V lost 4 bases to trimming and J lost 3 bases; unmatched junction nucleotides: 10. Germline lookup yields CDR1 SEHNR and CDR2 FQNEAQ (reference sequence). The CDR3 region is CASSSPGQGARGYEQYF. The CDR3 DNA follows: TGTGCCAGCAGCTCACCGGGACAGGGGGCGCGGGGCTACGAGCAGTACTTC.

This sequence joins TRBV10-2 and TRBJ1-5, with 7 positions matching TRBD1. CDR1 is WSHSY and CDR2 is SAAADI in the germline V gene. The V gene end was trimmed by 3 bases and the J gene end by 5 bases; junction bases not matched to a gene: 7. The CDR3 length is 15 residues. CDR3 region: CASSEDGTEYQPQHF. DNA for the CDR3: TGCGCCAGCAGTGAAGATGGGACAGAGTATCAGCCCCAGCATTTT.

V usage is TRBV5-1 and J usage is TRBJ2-1; D possibly corresponds to TRBD1 (6 bases). Trimming removed 0 bases at V and 7 bases at J, with 14 bases between. Germline CDR1 SGHRS, CDR2 YFSETQ. This CDR3 comprises 15 residues. The CDR3 DNA reads TGCGCCAGCAGCTTGGAGGGGGACGGGGAGAATGAGCAGTTCTTC. Residues: CASSLEGDGENEQFF.

This clone was observed once. The chain links TRBV9 to TRBJ1-2, with D possibly being TRBD1 (6 bases). This CDR3 is 14 amino acids long. Germline-derived CDR1 and CDR2 are SGDLS and YYNGEE. The V end lost 1 base, the J end lost 7 bases, and 14 bases lay between the germline ends. The CDR3 nucleotides are TGTGCCAGCAGCGTATTTGCGGGGGCGCGTGGCTACACCTTC. Protein product: CASSVFAGARGYTF.

This clone appeared a few times. V gene TRBV28 combines with J gene TRBJ1-2; D remains ambiguous. The CDR3 covers 13 residues. Germline-derived CDR1 and CDR2 are MDHEN and SYDVKM. Trimming took 5 bases from V and 4 from J, leaving 11 bases between them. CDR3 region: CASSRRPSYGYTF. CDR3 bases: TGTGCCAGCAGTAGGAGGCCCAGCTATGGCTACACCTTC.